The 20 T cell receptor beta chains in this list originate from one sample, sequenced in a study of cytotoxic CD8 clonotypes in ibrutinib-treated CLL. Using immunoSEQ multiplex PCR, the repertoire was profiled, and TCRdb retains in-frame clones only, with some absent. Of under 300,000 clones listed, 60% to 75% were seen once; the top ten hold over 15%. Material: PBMCs, obtained after 24 months of ibrutinib treatment. The receptors shown here come from a human donor with chronic lymphocytic leukemia.

The V and J genes are TRBV28 and TRBJ2-7; D tentatively reads TRBD1 or TRBD2 (6 bases each). V lost 5 bases and J 3 bases, leaving 17 bases between the germline ends. This CDR3 has 15 residues. Germline V gives CDR1 MDHEN, CDR2 SYDVKM. The CDR3 is CASSPHRGPDYEQYF. The CDR3, as DNA: TGTGCCAGCAGTCCCCACCGGGGGCCGGACTACGAGCAGTACTTC.

This chain links TRBV10-3 with TRBJ2-5; 8 bases are shared with TRBD2. The J segment lost 2 bases and the V segment lost 2 bases, leaving 10 bases of the junction unmatched. Germline CDR1 ENHRY, CDR2 SYGVKD. The CDR3 contains 17 residues. CDR3 DNA: TGTGCCATCAGTGAGAGCCCCGGGGCGGGGGGACAAGAGACCCAGTACTTC. Translated, it gives CAISESPGAGGQETQYF.

V usage is TRBV27 and J usage is TRBJ2-5, with 11 bases matching TRBD1. Germline CDR1 and CDR2: MNHEY and SMNVEV (reference sequence). J was trimmed by 5 bases and V by 5 bases; bases with no gene match: 7. The CDR3 runs 15 residues. The CDR3 DNA sequence: TGTGCCAGCAGTCCTCTGGGACAGGGGGATGAGACCCAGTACTTC. Translating it yields CASSPLGQGDETQYF.

The chain is built from TRBV7-9 and TRBJ2-3; no definite D call. The CDR3 covers 17 residues. The V gene lost 7 bases and the J gene lost 1 base, with 21 bases spanning the gap. Germline V lookup: CDR1 SEHNR, CDR2 FQNEAQ (reference sequence). CDR3 protein: CASTNGSNFWGTDTQYF. CDR3 nucleotides: TGTGCCAGCACAAATGGGTCCAACTTCTGGGGCACAGATACGCAGTATTTT.

The rearrangement uses TRBV6-5 and TRBJ2-4; 12 bases are a match to TRBD1. V shed 4 bases, J shed 8 bases, and the junction held 6 bases outside the gene matches. The CDR3 is made up of 15 amino acids. CDR1 is MNHEY and CDR2 is SVGAGI in the germline V gene. CDR3 sequence reads: CASSSGTGGLDIQYF. For the CDR3, the DNA is TGTGCCAGCAGTTCCGGGACAGGGGGCTTGGACATTCAGTACTTC.

V gene TRBV7-9 combines with J gene TRBJ1-1, with D unclear. The V gene's germline CDR1 is SEHNR and CDR2 FQNEAQ (reference sequence). CDR3 size: 13 residues. The V gene lost 5 bases and the J gene lost 0 bases, with 7 bases spanning the gap. The CDR3 DNA sequence: TGTGCCAGCAGCCAAAACCTGAACACTGAAGCTTTCTTT. Encoded protein: CASSQNLNTEAFF.

CDR3 in DNA: TGTGCCAGCAGTTACATCACGGGCACCGGGGAGCTGTTTTTT. Translating it yields CASSYITGTGELFF. The chain joins TRBV6-6 to TRBJ2-2; unclear D gene. Germline CDR1 MNHNY, CDR2 SVGAGI (reference sequence). The CDR3 length is 14 residues. The ends were cut back, 2 bases at V and 4 bases at J, with 8 bases in the middle.

The V and J genes are TRBV29-1 and TRBJ2-7; the D gene is possibly TRBD2 (5 bases). CDR3 length: 12 residues. Trimming removed 4 bases from V and 3 bases from J, with 10 bases in between. From germline, CDR1 is SQVTM and CDR2 ANQGSEA. The DNA for the CDR3 is TGCAGCGTTGCAACTAGTGGCTACGAGCAGTACTTC. It specifies CSVATSGYEQYF.

The rearrangement links TRBV7-3 to TRBJ2-5, with TRBD2 matching 7 bases. CDR1 is SGHTA and CDR2 is FQGTGA in the germline V gene. J lost 3 bases, V lost 1 base, and 5 bases had no gene match. This CDR3 has 15 residues. The CDR3 reads CASSLIRLAEETQYF. CDR3 DNA sequence: TGTGCCAGCAGCTTAATCCGGCTAGCGGAAGAGACCCAGTACTTC.

The chain links TRBV29-1 to TRBJ2-5, with D perhaps matching TRBD1 (6 bases). The CDR3 consists of 17 residues. Trimming stripped 0 bases from V and 0 bases from J, with 17 bases between. CDR1 is SQVTM and CDR2 is ANQGSEA in the germline V gene. CDR3 region: CSVEDYRDTSYQETQYF. The CDR3 region has the DNA TGCAGCGTTGAAGATTATCGGGACACCTCGTACCAAGAGACCCAGTACTTC.

This clone showed up just a few times. The gene calls are TRBV28 and TRBJ1-1; possibly TRBD1 for D (5 bases). The CDR3 sequence is 11 residues long. Germline V CDR1 and CDR2: MDHEN, SYDVKM. Trimming shortened V by 11 bases and J by 2 bases, and 9 bases separated the two germline ends. The CDR3 sequence is CASDSNTEAFF. The CDR3 nucleotides are TGTGCCTCCGACAGCAACACTGAAGCTTTCTTT.

The J gene is TRBJ2-1, the V gene TRBV5-1; the D gene is possibly TRBD1 (6 bases). The V and J ends lost 3 bases and 8 bases respectively, with 18 bases between them. CDR3 length: 15 residues. The germline CDR1 and CDR2 sequences are SGHRS and YFSETQ. The chain's CDR3 is CASSSQGGRWDEQFF. As DNA, the CDR3 is TGCGCCAGCAGCTCCCAAGGGGGTCGTTGGGATGAGCAGTTCTTC.

The V and J genes are TRBV19 and TRBJ1-5; D gene ambiguous. The length of the CDR3 is 16 residues. With 4 bases removed from V and 5 bases from J, the gap between germline ends came to 18 bases. The germline V gene has CDR1 LNHDA and CDR2 SQIVND (reference sequence). CDR3 loop: CASSTLVGNGDQPQHF. Written as DNA, the CDR3 is TGTGCCAGTAGTACCCTTGTGGGGAACGGTGATCAGCCCCAGCATTTT.

The V call is TRBV30, the J call TRBJ2-4, with TRBD2 matching over 9 bases. J gave up 0 bases and V 4 bases, and 10 bases lay outside the gene matches. The CDR3 runs 17 residues. Germline assignment: CDR1 GTSNPN and CDR2 SVGIG (reference sequence). The CDR3 region is CAWTPEGLALAKNIQYF. The CDR3 DNA follows: TGTGCCTGGACTCCCGAGGGACTAGCCCTAGCCAAAAACATTCAGTACTTC.

The genes are TRBV18 and TRBJ2-7; no definite D call. V was clipped by 1 base and J by 7 bases, with 14 bases between them. CDR3 length: 14 amino acids. Looked up from germline, CDR1 is KGHSH and CDR2 is LQKENI. This CDR3 is CASSPRNTHVEQYF. The CDR3, as DNA: TGTGCCAGCTCACCACGAAACACTCACGTAGAGCAGTACTTC.

This chain links TRBV7-8 with TRBJ1-2, with D uncertain. The CDR3 is 13 residues long. V dropped 5 bases and J dropped 7 bases, with 14 bases sitting between them. Per the germline V gene, CDR1 is SGHVS and CDR2 is FQNEAQ. The CDR3 reads CASSQRGTSGYTF. CDR3 DNA sequence: TGTGCCAGCAGCCAGCGGGGAACTTCTGGCTACACCTTC.

The CDR3 reads CASRGQGVQETQYF. CDR3 nucleotide sequence: TGTGCCAGCAGGGGACAGGGGGTACAAGAGACCCAGTACTTC. V gene TRBV5-4 combines with J gene TRBJ2-5, with 11 bases fitting TRBD1. The V and J ends lost 5 bases and 2 bases, in that order; junction bases with no gene match: 2. CDR1 is SGHNT, CDR2 YYREEE, per germline (reference sequence). CDR3 length: 14 amino acids.

The chain carries TRBV6-5 and TRBJ2-7, with 7 nucleotides matching TRBD1. The V and J ends lost 2 bases and 2 bases, in that order; junction bases with no gene match: 6. The CDR3 covers 15 residues. Germline V CDR1 and CDR2: MNHEY, SVGAGI. The CDR3 loop is CASSYGTALTYEQYF. The CDR3 DNA sequence: TGTGCCAGCAGTTACGGGACAGCCTTAACCTACGAGCAGTACTTC.

The V call is TRBV6-5, the J call TRBJ1-3; D gene uncertain. V lost 6 bases, J lost 4 bases, and 7 bases lay in between. The CDR3 sequence is 12 residues long. Germline V CDR1 and CDR2: MNHEY, SVGAGI. CDR3 sequence: CASRATGNTIYF. CDR3 in DNA: TGTGCCAGCAGGGCCACGGGAAACACCATATATTTT.

The chain couples TRBV30 to TRBJ2-5; D is perhaps TRBD1 (6 bases). Germline V CDR1 and CDR2: GTSNPN, SVGIG (reference sequence). V shed 3 bases and J shed 4 bases, with 18 bases lying between them. The CDR3 extends over 15 amino acids. The CDR3 here is CAWSLRGFRRETQYF. The CDR3 DNA follows: TGTGCCTGGAGCCTTAGGGGGTTCAGGCGAGAGACCCAGTACTTC.